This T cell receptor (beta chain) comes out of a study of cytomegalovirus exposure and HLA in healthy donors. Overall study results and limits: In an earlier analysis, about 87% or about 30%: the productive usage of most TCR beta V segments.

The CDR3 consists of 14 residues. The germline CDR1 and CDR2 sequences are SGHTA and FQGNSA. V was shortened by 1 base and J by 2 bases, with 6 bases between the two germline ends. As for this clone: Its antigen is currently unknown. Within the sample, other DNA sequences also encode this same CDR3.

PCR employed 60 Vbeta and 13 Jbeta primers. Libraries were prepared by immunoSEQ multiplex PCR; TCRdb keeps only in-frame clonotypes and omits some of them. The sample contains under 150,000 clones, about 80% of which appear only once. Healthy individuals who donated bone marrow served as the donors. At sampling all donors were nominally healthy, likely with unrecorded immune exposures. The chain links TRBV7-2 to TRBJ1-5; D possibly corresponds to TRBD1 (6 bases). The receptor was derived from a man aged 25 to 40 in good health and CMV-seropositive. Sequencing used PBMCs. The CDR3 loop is CASSLDRGNQPQHF. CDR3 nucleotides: TGTGCCAGCAGCTTAGACAGGGGCAATCAGCCCCAGCATTTT.